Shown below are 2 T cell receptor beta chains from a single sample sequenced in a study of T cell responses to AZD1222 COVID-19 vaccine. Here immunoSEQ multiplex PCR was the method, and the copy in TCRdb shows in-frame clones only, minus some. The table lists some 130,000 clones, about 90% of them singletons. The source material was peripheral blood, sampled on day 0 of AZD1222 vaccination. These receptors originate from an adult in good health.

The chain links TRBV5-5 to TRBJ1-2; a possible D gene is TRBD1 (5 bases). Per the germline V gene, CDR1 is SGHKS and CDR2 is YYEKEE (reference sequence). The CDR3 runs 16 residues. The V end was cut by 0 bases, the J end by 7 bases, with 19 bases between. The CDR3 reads CASSLANPRGAFGYTF. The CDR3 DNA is TGTGCCAGCAGCTTGGCCAATCCTCGGGGCGCTTTTGGCTACACCTTC. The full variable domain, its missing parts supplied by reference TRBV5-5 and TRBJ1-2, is DAGVTQSPTHLIKTRGQQVTLRCSPISGHKSVSWYQQVLGQGPQFIFQYYEKEERGRGNFPDRFSARQFPNYSSELNVNALLLGDSALYLCASSLANPRGAFGYTFGSGTRLTVV.

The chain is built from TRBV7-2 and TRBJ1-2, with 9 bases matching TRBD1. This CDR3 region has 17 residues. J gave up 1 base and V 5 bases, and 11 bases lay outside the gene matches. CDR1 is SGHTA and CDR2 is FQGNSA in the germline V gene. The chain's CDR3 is CASSPKGGTGLNYGYTF. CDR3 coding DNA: TGTGCCAGCAGCCCAAAGGGGGGGACAGGGCTTAACTATGGCTACACCTTC.